This T cell receptor (beta chain) was found in a study of blood T cell repertoires in COVID-19. At the level of the study: Researchers got acute and convalescent COVID-19 samples from the United States, Italy and Spain. The cDNA or gDNA used as material had been derived from T cells, B-cell-depleted T cells, or PBMCs.

Produced via immunoSEQ multiplex PCR; TCRdb's table is partial and in-frame only. The sample lists about 140,000 clones; about four fifths were seen once. Germline CDR1 is SGHAT and CDR2 is FQNNGV. CDR3 length equals 16 residues. With V trimmed by 6 bases and J by 0 bases, 10 bases remained unmatched. The chain couples TRBV11-2 to TRBJ2-7; 8 bases agree with TRBD1. The sequence was collected from a woman in her fifties or sixties with acute or convalescent COVID-19. The sequencing input was peripheral blood. CDR3 coding DNA: TGTGCCAGCAGTCACCCCTACAGGGGGAGCTCCTACGAGCAGTACTTC. This codes for CASSHPYRGSSYEQYF.